Listed below are T cell receptor beta chains from one sample, sequenced in a study of a mutant IDH1 vaccine in newly diagnosed glioma. These receptors' antigens are unknown. Sequencing was performed with immunoSEQ multiplex PCR; in TCRdb, only in-frame clones are kept and a portion is missing. The sample records approximately 45,000 clones, about 88% being singletons. The specimen comprised PBMCs, sampled from a glioma patient whose treatment included an IDH1 peptide vaccine. Receptors originate from a woman aged 40 to 50 with glioma. Both conserved end residues are part of each CDR3. The D gene is left open where the match is weak. For some rows the clone size is stated as once, few or many, or as a class when expanded; others skip it.

CDR3nt | CDR3aa | v_gene | abundance | d_gene | j_gene
TGTGCCAGCAGTCCACCCCCGATGGGTGAGCAGTTCTTC | CASSPPPMGEQFF | TRBV6-5 | NA | NA | TRBJ2-1
TGTGCCAGCAGCGAGACAGGGAGGGAAAAACTGTTTTTT | CASSETGREKLFF | TRBV13 | NA | TRBD1 | TRBJ1-4
TGTGCCACCCAAAAAACCGGCAGGGTGCGAGAAAAACTGTTTTTT | CATQKTGRVREKLFF | TRBV19 | NA | NA | TRBJ1-4
TGTGCCAGCAGCCCTCCGACGACAGGGTTGGGAAACACCATATATTTT | CASSPPTTGLGNTIYF | TRBV6-6 | NA | TRBD1 | TRBJ1-3
TGCGCCAGCAGCCGGGACAGGGGAGTCCCTACCTATGGCTACACCTTC | CASSRDRGVPTYGYTF | TRBV4-1 | NA | TRBD1 | TRBJ1-2
TGTGCCAGCAGGGTTGCAGTAAATGAAAAACTGTTTTTT | CASRVAVNEKLFF | TRBV6-1 | NA | NA | TRBJ1-4
TGTGCCAGTAGTATAGGACCGGGAGATCCCCTCCACTTT | CASSIGPGDPLHF | TRBV19 | NA | NA | TRBJ1-6
TGCGCCAGCAGCCTCCGGGACAGCTATGGAGTGGGCTACACCTTC | CASSLRDSYGVGYTF | TRBV4-1 | NA | TRBD1 | TRBJ1-2
TGTGCCAGCATGGGCGTTGGAGGCTACACCTTC | CASMGVGGYTF | TRBV2 | NA | NA | TRBJ1-2
TGTGCCAGCAGCCTAACCGGGACAGGGGTGTCCACCGGGGAGCTGTTTTTT | CASSLTGTGVSTGELFF | TRBV7-2 | NA | TRBD1 | TRBJ2-2
TGTGCCAGCAGTCTGGGACTCTATAATTCACCCCTCCACTTT | CASSLGLYNSPLHF | TRBV6-1 | once | NA | TRBJ1-6
TGTGCCAGCAGCACCCGCCCGGACTATGGCTACACCTTC | CASSTRPDYGYTF | TRBV7-2 | NA | NA | TRBJ1-2
TGTGCCAGCAGCCACTTAGGACAGCATTCCTACGAGCAGTACTTC | CASSHLGQHSYEQYF | TRBV4-2 | NA | NA | TRBJ2-7
TGCGCCAGCAGGCGGGGTACAGGAGATTACAATGAGCAGTTCTTC | CASRRGTGDYNEQFF | TRBV5-1 | NA | NA | TRBJ2-1
TGCAGCGTTAAGACAGGGTTCGACGAGCAGTACTTC | CSVKTGFDEQYF | TRBV29-1 | NA | TRBD1 | TRBJ2-7
TGTGCCAGCAGCTACGGGAGGGACAGCCCAGCCAAAAACATTCAGTACTTC | CASSYGRDSPAKNIQYF | TRBV7-2 | NA | NA | TRBJ2-4
TGTGCCAGCAGTGGGGACAGGGCCTTCTCCTACGAGCAGTACTTC | CASSGDRAFSYEQYF | TRBV28 | NA | TRBD1 | TRBJ2-7
TGTGCCAGCAGCCTCCGGGACAGTTATGGCTACACCTTC | CASSLRDSYGYTF | TRBV7-2 | NA | TRBD1 | TRBJ1-2
TGTGCCAGCAGCTCCGACGAAAAACTGTTTTTT | CASSSDEKLFF | TRBV28 | NA | NA | TRBJ1-4
TGTGCCAGCAGTTTATTTCCGCAGCGGGAGGGCAATGAGCAGTTCTTC | CASSLFPQREGNEQFF | TRBV27 | NA | TRBD2 | TRBJ2-1
TGCGCCAGCAGTGTAGGGAACAGAGAAGCTTTCTTT | CASSVGNREAFF | TRBV10-2 | once | NA | TRBJ1-1
TGTGCCAGCAGTGTCCTGGGGAGGGGGTACACTGAAGCTTTCTTT | CASSVLGRGYTEAFF | TRBV2 | NA | NA | TRBJ1-1
TGTGCCAGCAGCTTAGCGGCGGGACCGGGCTCCTACGAGCAGTACTTC | CASSLAAGPGSYEQYF | TRBV7-9 | NA | NA | TRBJ2-7
TGTGCCAGCGTGGGAGGGAACGACCGGGAGCTGTTTTTT | CASVGGNDRELFF | TRBV2 | NA | TRBD2 | TRBJ2-2
TGCGCCAGCAGCCAAGATCGGGGACTAGCAGGGGCCGGGGAGCTGTTTTTT | CASSQDRGLAGAGELFF | TRBV4-1 | NA | TRBD2 | TRBJ2-2
TGTGCCAGCAGGAGTGCGCAGGGGCAGAGCACTGAAGCTTTCTTT | CASRSAQGQSTEAFF | TRBV6-1 | NA | NA | TRBJ1-1
TGCGCCAGCAGCCCGTCGCGGGGACGGGAAACTGAATCCTCTGGAAACACCATATATTTT | CASSPSRGRETESSGNTIYF | TRBV4-1 | NA | NA | TRBJ1-3
TGTGCCAGCAGTTACTCGGGCTTACGCACAGATACGCAGTATTTT | CASSYSGLRTDTQYF | TRBV6-5 | NA | NA | TRBJ2-3
TGCGCCAGCAGCGCCGGGACAGTAGTATACTCTGGGGCCAACGTCCTGACTTTC | CASSAGTVVYSGANVLTF | TRBV5-1 | NA | TRBD1 | TRBJ2-6
TGTGCCAGCAGCGGTCGGGGATATGGCTACACCTTC | CASSGRGYGYTF | TRBV9 | NA | NA | TRBJ1-2
TGTGCCAGCAGGAAGATTAGCGGGGGTGGTGGCACAGATACGCAGTATTTT | CASRKISGGGGTDTQYF | TRBV9 | NA | TRBD2 | TRBJ2-3
TGCGCCAGCAGCTTGAGGGCGAACACTGAAGCTTTCTTT | CASSLRANTEAFF | TRBV5-1 | NA | NA | TRBJ1-1
TGTGCCAGCTCACCGGCAGGGGAGGACGAGCAGTACTTC | CASSPAGEDEQYF | TRBV18 | NA | NA | TRBJ2-7
TGTGCCAGCACCGTAAGGGACAGGGGGCGCTTGGTGGGTTCACCCCTCCACTTT | CASTVRDRGRLVGSPLHF | TRBV9 | NA | TRBD1 | TRBJ1-6
TGTGCCTGGGGGGACTCCCGAGAGTATTTT | CAWGDSREYF | TRBV30 | NA | NA | TRBJ2-3
TGTGCCAGCAGCCCACTAGGTCTAGCGGGAGGGAGCTCCTACAATGAGCAGTTCTTC | CASSPLGLAGGSSYNEQFF | TRBV7-9 | NA | TRBD2 | TRBJ2-1